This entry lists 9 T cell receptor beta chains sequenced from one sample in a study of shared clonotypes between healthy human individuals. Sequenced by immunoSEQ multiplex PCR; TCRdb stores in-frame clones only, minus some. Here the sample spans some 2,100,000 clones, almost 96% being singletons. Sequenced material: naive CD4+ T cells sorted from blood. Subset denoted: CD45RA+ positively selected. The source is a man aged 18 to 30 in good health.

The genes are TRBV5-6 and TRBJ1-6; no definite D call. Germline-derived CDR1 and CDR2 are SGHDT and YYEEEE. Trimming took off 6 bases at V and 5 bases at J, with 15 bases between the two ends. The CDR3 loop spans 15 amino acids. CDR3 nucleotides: TGTGCCAGCACCAAGGACGGCCGAAATAATTCACCCCTCCACTTT. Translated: CASTKDGRNNSPLHF.

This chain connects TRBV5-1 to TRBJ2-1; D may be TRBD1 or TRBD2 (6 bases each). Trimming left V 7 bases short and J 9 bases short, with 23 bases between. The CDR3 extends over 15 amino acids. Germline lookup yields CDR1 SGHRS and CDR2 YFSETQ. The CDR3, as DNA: TGCGCCAGCTCGGAGGGGGATCCTTCCCGGGGTGAGCAGTTCTTC. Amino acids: CASSEGDPSRGEQFF.

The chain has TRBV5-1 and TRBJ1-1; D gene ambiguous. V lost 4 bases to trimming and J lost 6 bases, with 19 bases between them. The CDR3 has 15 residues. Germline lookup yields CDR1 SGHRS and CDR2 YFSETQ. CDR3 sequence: CASSPQVGAHAEAFF. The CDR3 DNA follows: TGCGCCAGCAGCCCCCAGGTGGGCGCCCACGCTGAAGCTTTCTTT.

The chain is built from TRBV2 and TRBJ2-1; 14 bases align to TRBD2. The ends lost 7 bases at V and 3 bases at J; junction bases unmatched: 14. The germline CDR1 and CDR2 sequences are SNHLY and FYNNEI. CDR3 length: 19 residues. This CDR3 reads CASTPGRLAGGPSYNEQFF. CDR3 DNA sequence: TGTGCCAGCACCCCCGGGCGACTAGCGGGAGGGCCGAGCTACAATGAGCAGTTCTTC.

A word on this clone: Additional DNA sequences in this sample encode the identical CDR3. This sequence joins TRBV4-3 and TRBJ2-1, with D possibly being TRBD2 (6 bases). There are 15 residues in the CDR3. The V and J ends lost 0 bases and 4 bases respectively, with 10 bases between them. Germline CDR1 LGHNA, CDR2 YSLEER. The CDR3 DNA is TGCGCCAGCAGCCAAGATCGAGGGACTTACAATGAGCAGTTCTTC. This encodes CASSQDRGTYNEQFF.

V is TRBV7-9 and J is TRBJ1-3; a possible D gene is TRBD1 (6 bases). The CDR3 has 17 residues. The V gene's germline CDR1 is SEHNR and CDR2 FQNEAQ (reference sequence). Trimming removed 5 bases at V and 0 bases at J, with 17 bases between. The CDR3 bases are TGTGCCAGCAGCCCCAGAGGGGGGTCTAACTCTGGAAACACCATATATTTT. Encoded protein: CASSPRGGSNSGNTIYF.

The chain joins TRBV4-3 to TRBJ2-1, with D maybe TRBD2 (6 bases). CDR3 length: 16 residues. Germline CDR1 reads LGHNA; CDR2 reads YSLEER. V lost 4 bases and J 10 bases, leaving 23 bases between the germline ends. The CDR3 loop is CASSLGRGTGPLEQFF. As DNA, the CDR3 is TGCGCCAGCAGCCTAGGTCGCGGGACTGGCCCCTTGGAGCAGTTCTTC.

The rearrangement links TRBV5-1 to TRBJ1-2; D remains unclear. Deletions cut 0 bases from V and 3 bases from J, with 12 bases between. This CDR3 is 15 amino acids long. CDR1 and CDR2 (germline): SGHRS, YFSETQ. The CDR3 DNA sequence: TGCGCCAGCAGCTTGGCCTTGGGTGGGGACTATGGCTACACCTTC. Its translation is CASSLALGGDYGYTF.

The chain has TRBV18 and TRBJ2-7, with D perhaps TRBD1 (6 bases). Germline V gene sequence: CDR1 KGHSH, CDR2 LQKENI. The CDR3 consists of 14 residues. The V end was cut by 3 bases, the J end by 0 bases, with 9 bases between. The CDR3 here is CASSPRDISYEQYF. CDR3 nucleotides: TGTGCCAGCTCACCCCGGGACATCTCCTACGAGCAGTACTTC.